The rows below give T cell receptor beta chains drawn from one sample of a study of T cell clonotyping in hematopoietic cell transplantation. Clones were read by immunoSEQ multiplex PCR, and TCRdb kept only the in-frame ones, dropping some. Of about 9,300 clones listed, less than 90% are singletons. This sample comprised PBMCs, obtained 180 days after allogeneic stem cell transplant. Receptor source: a human patient who had an allogeneic stem cell transplant, so the T cells may come from the graft donor. The donor label of this sample is uncertain. Some clones in this sample may be carry-over from other donors' samples. Both conserved end residues are part of each CDR3. D genes are given only for firm matches. A clone size is listed for some rows: how often the clone was seen (once, few, many), or a class if it is expanded.

TGCGCCAGCAGCAAAGGGAGCATGAACACTGAAGCTTTCTTT CASSKGSMNTEAFF TRBJ1-1 - - TRBV5-1
TGTGCCAGCAGTTACGACCCTCTGACAGGGCGAGGCTACACCTTC CASSYDPLTGRGYTF TRBJ1-2 - TRBD1 TRBV6-5
TGTGCCAGCAGCGAGGGACAGTATTATGGCTACACCTTC CASSEGQYYGYTF TRBJ1-2 - TRBD1 TRBV6-1
TGTGCCAGCAGCGTAGTGGGGGGGGAGACCCAGTACTTC CASSVVGGETQYF TRBJ2-5 - TRBD2 TRBV9
TGTGCCACCAGCAGAGAGACTAGGGGAAAACTGTTTTTT CATSRETRGKLFF TRBJ1-4 - - TRBV15
TGCGCCAGCAGCTGGACAGGATCGAACACCGGGGAGCTGTTTTTT CASSWTGSNTGELFF TRBJ2-2 - TRBD1 TRBV5-1
TGTGCCAGCAGGACGACTAGCGGCGTCACAGATACGCAGTATTTT CASRTTSGVTDTQYF TRBJ2-3 - TRBD2 TRBV6-5
TGTGCCACCAGTGATCCCCTACAAGAGAACACTGAAGCTTTCTTT CATSDPLQENTEAFF TRBJ1-1 - - TRBV27
TGTGCCAGCAGTTACTCGACCCCAGGGGCGGATTCACCCCTCCACTTT CASSYSTPGADSPLHF TRBJ1-6 - - TRBV6-5
TGTGCCAGCAGCGCGGGGGACTCCAACTATGGCTACACCTTC CASSAGDSNYGYTF TRBJ1-2 - - TRBV9
TGCGCCAGCAGTCACAGGGGGCGCTTAAATGAGCAGTTCTTC CASSHRGRLNEQFF TRBJ2-1 - TRBD1 TRBV23-1
TGTGCCAGCAGCTTGGAATGGGACAGGGGTAGTCTCGTATATTTT CASSLEWDRGSLVYF TRBJ1-3 - TRBD1 TRBV7-2
TGTGCCAGCACCTCGACAGGGGGCGCTTATACGCAGTATTTT CASTSTGGAYTQYF TRBJ2-3 - TRBD1 TRBV6-5
TGTGCCAGCAGCTTATGGACAGGGGTCACAGATACGCAGTATTTT CASSLWTGVTDTQYF TRBJ2-3 - TRBD1 TRBV7-8
TGTGCCAGCAGTTCCGGGGGGCCCTACGAGCAGTACTTC CASSSGGPYEQYF TRBJ2-7 few - TRBV28
TGCGCCAGCAGCTTTAGAGAGCCAAACACTGAAGCTTTCTTT CASSFREPNTEAFF TRBJ1-1 - - TRBV5-1
TGTGCCAGCAGCGCCCAGGGGAGTAATTCACCCCTCCACTTT CASSAQGSNSPLHF TRBJ1-6 - - TRBV9
TGTGCCAGCAGCTTTCTTCATGATGGAAACACCATATATTTT CASSFLHDGNTIYF TRBJ1-3 - - TRBV5-8
TGCGCCAGCAGCCAAGATCAAGGGGGAGGCTATGGCTACACCTTC CASSQDQGGGYGYTF TRBJ1-2 - - TRBV4-3
TGTGCCAGCAATCCGGGACAGGCTAACTATGGCTACACCTTC CASNPGQANYGYTF TRBJ1-2 - TRBD1 TRBV25-1
TGTGCCAGCAGCCCAAGGGGAGGGAGTACTGCCTACGAGCAGTACTTC CASSPRGGSTAYEQYF TRBJ2-7 large TRBD2 TRBV28
TGCGCCAGCAAACCCGTGGGCCGGGGTTCGAACACTGAAGCTTTCTTT CASKPVGRGSNTEAFF TRBJ1-1 - - TRBV4-1
TGTGCCACCTCGAAAAGTTCAAGGAACACCGGGGAGCTGTTTTTT CATSKSSRNTGELFF TRBJ2-2 - - TRBV19
TGTGCCAGCAGTTCCGATCCCCAGGGTGAGCAGTACTTC CASSSDPQGEQYF TRBJ2-7 - - TRBV27
TGTGCCAGCAGTGTAACCGAAGGATATGGCTACACCTTC CASSVTEGYGYTF TRBJ1-2 few - TRBV2
TGTGCCAGCAGTGATGGGAATAACTATGGCTACACCTTC CASSDGNNYGYTF TRBJ1-2 - - TRBV6-1
TGTGCCAGCAGTTACGGGACAGGGGGGGATGAAGCTTTCTTT CASSYGTGGDEAFF TRBJ1-1 - TRBD1 TRBV6-5
TGTGCCAGCAGCTTATTGGAGGGAGAGGTCACAGATACGCAGTATTTT CASSLLEGEVTDTQYF TRBJ2-3 - - TRBV7-8
TGTGCCAGCCGCCTCGGGGACGGGCGCACAGATACGCAGTATTTT CASRLGDGRTDTQYF TRBJ2-3 - - TRBV5-4
TGTGCCAGCAGCTTACTCCCGGGTGGGGCAGATACGCAGTATTTT CASSLLPGGADTQYF TRBJ2-3 - - TRBV7-8
TGTGCCAGTAGTCCCTACAGGGAGTCGGGCAATCAGCCCCAGCATTTT CASSPYRESGNQPQHF TRBJ1-5 once - TRBV19
TGTGCCAGCAGCCAAAGACAGTCGGCGCCGGCTGAAGCTTTCTTT CASSQRQSAPAEAFF TRBJ1-1 - - TRBV7-6
TGTGCCAGCAGCTTAGCGCAGGACGATGAGCAGTTCTTC CASSLAQDDEQFF TRBJ2-1 - - TRBV7-2